Listed below are T cell receptor beta chains from one sample, sequenced in a study of T cells in Graves' hyperthyroidism and ophthalmopathy. TCRdb re-called the multiplex PCR reads through MiXCR, storing one row per CDR3 protein. The sample carries 350,000 or so distinct CDR3 sequences, about 17% recorded once. The specimen was blood. These receptor sequences come from a woman aged 25 to 39 with Graves' hyperthyroidism that later progressed to Graves' ophthalmopathy. Both conserved end residues are part of each CDR3. D genes are given only for firm matches. Not every row has a clone size; where given, it reads once, few, many or a size class.

TRBD2	TRBV29-1	few	TRBJ2-4	CSVEEVGLAGVYWEYF	TGCAGCGTTGAAGAAGTGGGACTAGCGGGAGTGTATTGGGAGTACTTC
TRBD2	TRBV16	many	TRBJ2-1	CASSQFKLALSSGSYNEQFF	TGTGCCAGCAGCCAATTTAAGCTTGCGCTTTCTAGCGGCTCCTACAATGAGCAGTTCTTC
NA	TRBV11-2	many	TRBJ2-1	CASSPEGSLSNEQFF	TGTGCCAGCAGCCCCGAGGGCAGTCTCAGCAATGAGCAGTTCTTC
TRBD1	TRBV7-9	many	TRBJ2-5	CASSPMGQGRFQETQYF	TGTGCCAGCAGCCCAATGGGACAGGGTCGGTTTCAAGAGACCCAGTACTTC
NA	TRBV7-2	many	TRBJ2-7	CASSFYSVTGSYEQYF	TGTGCCAGCAGCTTCTATTCAGTGACTGGGTCCTACGAGCAGTACTTC
TRBD2	TRBV20-1	many	TRBJ2-1	CSAPVSGYNEQFF	TGCAGTGCTCCGGTTAGCGGGTACAATGAGCAGTTCTTC
NA	TRBV27	many	TRBJ1-6	CASSPLSWNSPLHF	TGTGCCAGCAGTCCGCTTTCGTGGAATTCACCCCTCCACTTT
TRBD1	TRBV12-3/TRBV12-4	NA	TRBJ2-3	CASSYYPGTGENTQYF	TGTGCCAGCAGTTACTATCCCGGGACAGGGGAAAATACGCAGTATTTT
NA	TRBV9	NA	TRBJ1-3	CASSVEPRAFGSGNTIYF	TGTGCCAGCAGCGTAGAACCCAGGGCGTTTGGTTCTGGAAACACCATATATTTT
TRBD1	TRBV18	NA	TRBJ2-7	CASSPGDRLYEQYF	TGTGCCAGCTCACCGGGGGACAGACTCTACGAGCAGTACTTC
NA	TRBV5-1	NA	TRBJ1-1	CASSWGLGNTEAFF	TGCGCCAGCAGTTGGGGGCTAGGGAACACTGAAGCTTTCTTT
NA	TRBV20-1	many	TRBJ1-6	CSARDQEGFGINSPLHF	TGCAGTGCTAGAGATCAGGAAGGGTTCGGGATAAATTCACCCCTCCACTTT
NA	TRBV10-3	many	TRBJ2-6	CAISESSPGSGANVLTF	TGTGCCATCAGTGAGTCTTCCCCGGGCTCTGGGGCCAACGTCCTGACTTTC
NA	TRBV19	few	TRBJ1-5	CASNTGSEDNQPQHF	TGTGCCAGTAACACAGGAAGCGAGGACAATCAGCCCCAGCATTTT
TRBD1	TRBV27	NA	TRBJ1-6	CAGASFRTGTNTLHF	TGTGCCGGCGCTAGTTTTAGGACAGGGACAAACACCCTCCACTTT
NA	TRBV5-1	many	TRBJ2-7	CASSVQVSGSYEQYF	TGCGCCAGCAGCGTACAAGTGTCGGGCTCCTACGAGCAGTACTTC
TRBD1	TRBV29-1	NA	TRBJ2-7	CSVLDPGGGEQYF	TGCAGCGTTCTGGACCCAGGGGGTGGCGAGCAGTACTTC
NA	TRBV12-3/TRBV12-4	many	TRBJ1-2	CASSFGGGGGDGYTF	TGTGCCAGCAGTTTCGGTGGGGGAGGAGGCGATGGCTACACCTTC
NA	TRBV7-9	NA	TRBJ2-5	CASSLVGRQETQYF	TGTGCCAGCAGCTTAGTGGGACGGCAAGAGACCCAGTACTTC
TRBD1	TRBV6-1	many	TRBJ2-1	CASEQGVNEQFF	TGTGCCAGTGAACAGGGGGTCAATGAGCAGTTCTTC
TRBD2	TRBV15	few	TRBJ2-5	CATSRDAGGPETQYF	TGTGCCACCAGCAGAGATGCGGGAGGGCCAGAGACCCAGTACTTC
NA	TRBV27	many	TRBJ2-7	CASSGSGLGWDEQYF	TGTGCCAGCAGTGGATCCGGGCTCGGGTGGGACGAGCAGTACTTC
NA	TRBV28	many	TRBJ2-1	CASSLGLDEQFF	TGTGCCAGCAGTTTGGGGTTAGACGAGCAGTTCTTC
NA	TRBV6-1	many	TRBJ2-2	CASSFDPSGELFF	TGTGCCAGCAGTTTTGACCCGTCCGGGGAGCTGTTTTTT
NA	TRBV5-1	many	TRBJ1-6	CASSLNGLNSPLHF	TGCGCCAGCAGCTTGAATGGTTTAAATTCACCCCTCCACTTT
NA	TRBV5-1	many	TRBJ1-6	CASSLAGGPYNSPLHF	TGCGCCAGCAGCTTGGCCGGCGGCCCCTATAATTCACCCCTCCACTTT
TRBD1	TRBV9	many	TRBJ2-2	CASRGTGVAGELFF	TGTGCCAGCAGGGGGACAGGGGTTGCCGGGGAGCTGTTTTTT
TRBD1	TRBV24-1	NA	TRBJ2-3	CATSDLRTGEGTQYF	TGTGCCACCAGTGATTTGAGGACAGGGGAAGGCACGCAGTATTTT
NA	TRBV5-6	few	TRBJ2-3	CASSFGFTDTQYF	TGTGCCAGCAGCTTCGGATTCACAGATACGCAGTATTTT
NA	TRBV11-3	NA	TRBJ2-5	CASSFRTRGEETQYF	TGTGCCAGCAGCTTCAGAACACGGGGAGAGGAGACCCAGTACTTC
TRBD1	TRBV3-1	many	TRBJ2-7	CASSQVVGQGARYEQYF	TGTGCCAGCAGCCAAGTGGTTGGACAGGGGGCAAGGTACGAGCAGTACTTC
NA	TRBV27	many	TRBJ1-4	CASSLSEQENEKLFF	TGTGCCAGCAGTTTATCGGAACAGGAGAATGAAAAACTGTTTTTT